The 20 T cell receptor beta chains listed next were all sequenced from one sample in a study of blood T cell repertoires in COVID-19. The assay was immunoSEQ multiplex PCR, and TCRdb's table has in-frame clones only and misses some. The profile shows 200,000 to 300,000 clones, about nine tenths of them singletons. Sequences were obtained from PBMCs or T cells enriched from blood (not recorded which). These receptors all come from a man aged 35-49 years who had recovered from COVID-19.

V gene TRBV19 combines with J gene TRBJ1-1, with D possibly TRBD1 on 6 matching bases. V lost 4 bases and J 2 bases, leaving 8 bases between the germline ends. The CDR3 spans 13 residues. CDR1 and CDR2 from the germline V gene are LNHDA and SQIVND (reference sequence). Here the CDR3 reads CASSTGHNTEAFF. The CDR3 DNA reads TGTGCCAGTAGTACGGGACACAACACTGAAGCTTTCTTT.

The chain recombines TRBV4-2 with TRBJ2-7, with D unclear. V was trimmed by 0 bases and J by 7 bases, leaving 19 bases between them. Looked up from germline, CDR1 is LGHNA and CDR2 is YNFKEQ. The CDR3 has 16 amino acids. The CDR3 region is CASSQDNWLGRQEQYF. The CDR3 DNA reads as TGTGCCAGCAGCCAAGATAATTGGCTAGGCCGTCAAGAGCAGTACTTC.

V and J are TRBV18 and TRBJ2-7, with TRBD1 matching 8 bases. This CDR3 contains 15 residues. J was trimmed by 1 base and V by 6 bases; bases with no gene match: 8. The germline CDR1 and CDR2 sequences are KGHSH and LQKENI. CDR3 coding DNA: TGTGCCAGCTCTACCACCGGACAGGGTTCCTACGAGCAGTACTTC. Translating gives CASSTTGQGSYEQYF.

The chain carries TRBV18 and TRBJ1-2; the D gene is possibly TRBD1 (5 bases). Germline-derived CDR1 and CDR2 are KGHSH and LQKENI. With 0 bases removed from V and 12 bases from J, the gap between germline ends came to 23 bases. The CDR3 totals 16 residues. The CDR3 region is CASSPPGQPTWLSDTF. CDR3 DNA sequence: TGTGCCAGCTCACCACCGGGGCAGCCAACGTGGCTTTCGGACACCTTC.

The chain combines TRBV5-6 with TRBJ1-6; no clear D gene. The V gene's germline CDR1 is SGHDT and CDR2 YYEEEE. V dropped 0 bases and J dropped 1 base, with 8 bases sitting between them. The CDR3 contains 16 residues. The CDR3 region is CASSLASVSYNSPLHF. In nucleotides, the CDR3 is TGTGCCAGCAGCTTGGCGTCGGTTTCCTATAATTCACCCCTCCACTTT. Based on the CDR3 plus reference TRBV5-6 and TRBJ1-6, the full variable domain is DAGVTQSPTHLIKTRGQQVTLRCSPKSGHDTVSWYQQALGQGPQFIFQYYEEEERQRGNFPDRFSGHQFPNYSSELNVNALLLGDSALYLCASSLASVSYNSPLHFGNGTRLTVT.

This sequence joins TRBV7-2 and TRBJ1-1; 8 bases match TRBD1. CDR3 length equals 15 residues. Germline CDR1 and CDR2: SGHTA and FQGNSA. V was clipped by 2 bases and J by 1 base; unmatched bases: 3. This chain's CDR3 is CASSLQQGGNTEAFF. DNA for the CDR3: TGTGCCAGCAGCTTACAACAGGGGGGGAACACTGAAGCTTTCTTT.

The V call is TRBV3-1 (or the pseudogene TRBV3-2), the J call TRBJ1-4, with a tentative D call TRBD1 (5 bases). Germline lookup yields CDR1 LGHDT and CDR2 YNNKEL (reference sequence). V lost 1 base and J lost 7, with 13 bases in between. This CDR3 has 15 amino acids. CDR3 sequence reads: CASSQAGRGSEKLFF. The CDR3 DNA is TGTGCCAGCAGCCAAGCGGGTCGGGGGAGTGAAAAACTGTTTTTT.

The chain is built from TRBV15 and TRBJ2-4; 8 bases align to TRBD1. V lost 9 bases, J lost 5 bases, and 9 bases stayed unmatched. This CDR3 region has 14 residues. Germline V lookup: CDR1 LNHNV, CDR2 YYDKDF (reference sequence). The CDR3 nucleotides are TGTGCCACTAACTCAGGACAGGGACAAAACATTCAGTACTTC. It is translated as CATNSGQGQNIQYF. The whole variable domain, remainder taken from reference TRBV15 and TRBJ2-4, is DAMVIQNPRYQVTQFGKPVTLSCSQTLNHNVMYWYQQKSSQAPKLLFHYYDKDFNNEADTPDNFQSRRPNTSFCFLDIRSPGLGDTAMYLCATNSGQGQNIQYFGAGTRLSVL.

The chain has TRBV3-1 (or the pseudogene TRBV3-2) and TRBJ1-6; 11 bases are a match to TRBD1. This CDR3 has 16 amino acids. J gave up 10 bases and V 1 base, and 6 bases lay outside the gene matches. Germline CDR1 is LGHDT and CDR2 is YNNKEL (reference sequence). The DNA for the CDR3 is TGTGCCAGCAGCCAAGTAGTGGGACAGGGGGACTCACCCCTCCACTTT. Its translation is CASSQVVGQGDSPLHF.

V is TRBV4-1 and J is TRBJ1-6; a weak D match, TRBD1 (5 bases). There are 15 residues in the CDR3. Germline loops: CDR1 MGHRA, CDR2 YSYEKL. V was trimmed by 1 base and J by 7 bases, leaving 11 bases between them. The CDR3 bases are TGCGCCAGCAGCCAAGGCGGACAACTGAATTCACCCCTCCACTTT. This sequence encodes CASSQGGQLNSPLHF.

The chain links TRBV28 to TRBJ2-5, with 8 bases fitting TRBD1. The trim removed 9 bases at V and 1 base at J, leaving 7 bases unmatched. This CDR3 has 14 residues. Germline V gene lookup returns CDR1 MDHEN and CDR2 SYDVKM. Written as DNA, the CDR3 is TGTGCCAGTAGAAACAGGGGGGCCCAAGAGACCCAGTACTTC. Amino acids: CASRNRGAQETQYF. Full variable domain (rest looked up from reference TRBV28 and TRBJ2-5): DVKVTQSSRYLVKRTGEKVFLECVQDMDHENMFWYRQDPGLGLRLIYFSYDVKMKEKGDIPEGYSVSREKKERFSLILESASTNQTSMYLCASRNRGAQETQYFGPGTRLLVL.

This clone was found a few times. The V gene is TRBV30, the J gene TRBJ2-4, with D maybe TRBD2 (6 bases). The CDR3 is 15 residues long. Germline lookup yields CDR1 GTSNPN and CDR2 SVGIG (reference sequence). The V and J ends lost 4 bases and 3 bases respectively, with 16 bases between them. The CDR3 loop is CAWMGLRGVKNIQYF. CDR3 DNA: TGTGCCTGGATGGGACTGAGGGGAGTCAAAAACATTCAGTACTTC.

The CDR3 coding sequence is TGTGCCAGCAGTTTATGGCTGACAGGTCAAGAGACCCAGTACTTC. Its translation is CASSLWLTGQETQYF. V and J are TRBV28 and TRBJ2-5, with TRBD1 as a possible D gene (6 bases). Germline V CDR1 and CDR2: MDHEN, SYDVKM. This CDR3 has 15 amino acids. Between the trimmed V and J ends, which lost 0 bases and 2 bases, there was a span of 10 bases. The full variable domain, completed using reference TRBV28 and TRBJ2-5, is DVKVTQSSRYLVKRTGEKVFLECVQDMDHENMFWYRQDPGLGLRLIYFSYDVKMKEKGDIPEGYSVSREKKERFSLILESASTNQTSMYLCASSLWLTGQETQYFGPGTRLLVL.

This sequence joins TRBV2 and TRBJ2-2, with 8 bases fitting TRBD1. Germline CDR1 and CDR2: SNHLY and FYNNEI. The J segment lost 2 bases and the V segment lost 8 bases, leaving 16 bases of the junction unmatched. The CDR3 totals 18 residues. CDR3 nucleotide sequence: TGTGCCAGCTCAAAAGACTACCCGGGACAGGCTAACACCGGGGAGCTGTTTTTT. It codes for CASSKDYPGQANTGELFF.

The chain joins TRBV2 to TRBJ2-1; 15 bases agree with TRBD2. Germline CDR1 is SNHLY and CDR2 is FYNNEI. The CDR3 has 15 residues. The junction had 8 bases not matched to a gene; V was cut back by 8 bases and J by 9 bases. CDR3 sequence (DNA): TGTGCCAGCGGACTAGCGGGGGGGCAAGGTCGTGAGCAGTTCTTC. It translates to CASGLAGGQGREQFF.

J is TRBJ2-5 and V is TRBV5-6, with TRBD2 matching 11 bases. CDR3 length: 16 amino acids. After removal of 4 bases from V and 6 bases from J, the junction contained 11 bases not matched to a gene. Germline CDR1 is SGHDT and CDR2 is YYEEEE. The CDR3 DNA sequence: TGTGCCAGCAGCCCCGGTTTAGCGGGAGGGCCGAAGACCCAGTACTTC. Translating it yields CASSPGLAGGPKTQYF.

This clone was observed a few times. V gene TRBV7-2 combines with J gene TRBJ2-1, with TRBD2 identical over 8 bases. The J segment lost 6 bases and the V segment lost 5 bases, leaving 3 bases of the junction unmatched. Germline lookup yields CDR1 SGHTA and CDR2 FQGNSA. This CDR3 is built from 13 residues. In DNA, the CDR3 is TGTGCCAGCAGCACAGGGACTAGCAATGAGCAGTTCTTC. It is translated as CASSTGTSNEQFF.

The genes are TRBV27 and TRBJ2-5; 7 bases match TRBD2. Trimming at V came to 5 bases and at J to 5 bases, leaving 11 bases not matched to a gene. The CDR3 runs to 15 residues. Germline assignment: CDR1 MNHEY and CDR2 SMNVEV (reference sequence). CDR3 DNA sequence: TGTGCCAGCAGTGGTGGCGGGGGAATTGGGGAGACCCAGTACTTC. This codes for CASSGGGGIGETQYF.

The chain has TRBV6-6 and TRBJ1-4; D unclear. V was cut by 2 bases and J by 3 bases, with 7 bases left in between. The germline V gene encodes CDR1 MNHNY and CDR2 SVGAGI (reference sequence). CDR3 length: 14 residues. The CDR3 loop reads CASSYREANEKLFF. In nucleotides, the CDR3 is TGTGCCAGCAGTTACCGGGAGGCTAATGAAAAACTGTTTTTT.

This chain links TRBV30 with TRBJ2-1, with D tentatively TRBD1 (6 bases). The CDR3 extends over 13 amino acids. The ends were cut back, 2 bases at V and 5 bases at J, with 10 bases in the middle. Germline V gene sequence: CDR1 GTSNPN, CDR2 SVGIG (reference sequence). CDR3 in amino acids: CAWSPRQDNEQFF. The CDR3 bases are TGTGCCTGGAGTCCCCGACAGGACAATGAGCAGTTCTTC.